The 16 T cell receptor beta chains below come from one sample, sequenced in a study of Graves' ophthalmopathy and Graves' hyperthyroidism. RNA transcripts served as template for amplifying TCR beta CDR3 sequences. HTBI primers were used in a first-round RT-PCR, which preceded a second-round multiplex PCR. From the multiplex PCR reads, TCRdb called clonotypes with MiXCR, one entry per CDR3 protein. The repertoire holds approximately 700,000 distinct CDR3 sequences, approximately 39% seen once, with around 3.3% in the top ten. The sequencing input was peripheral blood. These TCRs come from an adult man with Graves' ophthalmopathy.

The V call is TRBV29-1, the J call TRBJ1-1; no definite D call. The germline gives CDR1 SQVTM, CDR2 ANQGSEA. The CDR3 consists of 11 residues. V was trimmed by 6 bases and J by 1 base, leaving 6 bases between them. The CDR3 DNA reads as TGCAGCGTAGGAGCGAACACTGAAGCTTTCTTT. This sequence encodes CSVGANTEAFF. Together with reference TRBV29-1 and TRBJ1-1, the CDR3 gives the full variable domain: SAVISQKPSRDICQRGTSLTIQCQVDSQVTMMFWYRQQPGQSLTLIATANQGSEATYESGFVIDKFPISRPNLTFSTLTVSNMSPEDSSIYLCSVGANTEAFFGQGTRLTVV.

This clonotype showed up just a few times. The V call is TRBV20-1, the J call TRBJ1-1, with 8 positions matching TRBD1. CDR3 length: 15 residues. Germline V gene sequence: CDR1 DFQATT, CDR2 SNEGSKA (reference sequence). Trimming took 1 base from V and 3 from J; bases not matched to a gene: 7. Here the CDR3 reads CSARATGQGHTEAFF. The CDR3 DNA is TGCAGTGCTAGAGCCACCGGACAGGGACACACTGAAGCTTTCTTT.

The rearrangement joins TRBV29-1 to TRBJ1-3; 7 nucleotides align to TRBD1. The CDR3 spans 16 residues. Germline V gene lookup returns CDR1 SQVTM and CDR2 ANQGSEA. Losses at the gene ends were 3 bases for V and 0 bases for J; bases not matched to a gene: 8. DNA for the CDR3: TGCAGCGTTGATAGGTTACAGGGGCGCTCTGGAAACACCATATATTTT. Amino acid sequence: CSVDRLQGRSGNTIYF.

Concerning this clonotype itself: The junction and the germline gene differ at one end; a read error may be behind it. This rearrangement joins TRBV25-1 to TRBJ1-1; tentatively, D is TRBD1 (5 bases). Looked up from germline, CDR1 is MGHDK and CDR2 is SYGVNS. This CDR3 has 14 amino acids. This chain's CDR3 is CASSEAQGSTEAFF. The CDR3 DNA is TGCGCCAGCAGTGAGGCGCAGGGTAGCACTGAAGCTTTCTTT. Variable domain in full (rest from reference TRBV25-1 and TRBJ1-1): EADIYQTPRYLVIGTGKKITLECSQTMGHDKMYWYQQDPGMELHLIHYSYGVNSTEKGDLSSESTVSRIRTEHFPLTLESARPSHTSQYLCASSEAQGSTEAFFGQGTRLTVV.

Ten or more counts support this clonotype. The CDR3 nucleotides read TGTGCCAGTAGTTCTTGGACAGGGAGGAGGCGAACTGAAGCTTTCTTT. Its translation is CASSSWTGRRRTEAFF. V is TRBV19 and J is TRBJ1-1; TRBD1 matches at 8 bases. Trimming removed 5 bases from V and 5 bases from J; junction bases left unmatched: 13. CDR3 size: 16 residues. The germline V gene encodes CDR1 LNHDA and CDR2 SQIVND (reference sequence).

This chain connects TRBV14 to TRBJ1-1, with a tentative D call TRBD1 (5 bases). Germline V gives CDR1 SGHDN, CDR2 FVKESK. V lost 0 bases and J 5 bases, leaving 10 bases between the germline ends. This CDR3 is built from 14 residues. CDR3 sequence (DNA): TGTGCCAGCAGCCAAGACAGGGTGAGAACTGAAGCTTTCTTT. This codes for CASSQDRVRTEAFF. The whole variable domain, filled in from reference TRBV14 and TRBJ1-1, reads EAGVTQFPSHSVIEKGQTVTLRCDPISGHDNLYWYRRVMGKEIKFLLHFVKESKQDESGMPNNRFLAERTGGTYSTLKVQPAELEDSGVYFCASSQDRVRTEAFFGQGTRLTVV.

The rearrangement links TRBV2 to TRBJ1-1; possible D gene TRBD1, 6 bases. Trimming took off 5 bases at V and 0 bases at J, with 13 bases between the two ends. Germline CDR1 and CDR2: SNHLY and FYNNEI. The CDR3 has 15 residues. CDR3 in DNA: TGTGCCAGCAGTAACCCGGGGGGCCTGAACACTGAAGCTTTCTTT. As protein: CASSNPGGLNTEAFF.

This rearrangement joins TRBV7-8 to TRBJ1-5, with D possibly matching TRBD1 (5 bases). The CDR3 totals 14 residues. The V gene lost 2 bases and the J gene lost 6 bases, with 11 bases spanning the gap. CDR1 SGHVS and CDR2 FQNEAQ come from the germline V gene. The CDR3 sequence: CASSLSGSSQPQHF. The DNA for the CDR3 is TGTGCCAGCAGCTTATCAGGGTCGAGTCAGCCCCAGCATTTT.

This clonotype was seen repeatedly, ten times or more. The rearrangement uses TRBV7-3 and TRBJ1-3; no clear D gene. Germline CDR1 reads SGHTA; CDR2 reads FQGTGA. V was trimmed by 3 bases and J by 0 bases, leaving 9 bases between them. The CDR3 length is 15 residues. The CDR3 coding sequence is TGTGCCAGCAGCTTGCAGGCTAGCTCTGGAAACACCATATATTTT. Amino acid sequence: CASSLQASSGNTIYF.

The chain has TRBV5-5 and TRBJ2-7, with 8 bases matching TRBD1. Looked up from germline, CDR1 is SGHKS and CDR2 is YYEKEE (reference sequence). The CDR3 runs 15 residues. The J segment lost 1 base and the V segment lost 4 bases, leaving 7 bases of the junction unmatched. The CDR3 spells CASSQTGAGSYEQYF. CDR3 bases: TGTGCCAGCAGCCAGACAGGGGCCGGATCCTACGAGCAGTACTTC.

This clonotype appeared many times. The CDR3 DNA sequence: TGTGCCACCGGGGAAACCACAGGGGACTACGAGCAGTACTTC. Protein sequence: CATGETTGDYEQYF. The J gene is TRBJ2-7, the V gene TRBV24-1; 7 bases fit TRBD1. The junction had 10 bases not matched to a gene; V was cut back by 9 bases and J by 3 bases. Per the germline V gene, CDR1 is KGHDR and CDR2 is SFDVKD. This CDR3 contains 14 residues.

The chain uses TRBV5-8 and TRBJ2-5; D is possibly TRBD1 (6 bases). V was cut by 5 bases and J by 3 bases, with 14 bases left in between. The CDR3 covers 14 residues. Germline assignment: CDR1 SGHTS and CDR2 YDEGEE. In DNA form, the CDR3 reads TGTGCCAGCAGACCCCAGGGACATGAAGAGACCCAGTACTTC. Protein sequence: CASRPQGHEETQYF. Full variable domain (rest looked up from reference TRBV5-8 and TRBJ2-5): EAGVTQSPTHLIKTRGQQATLRCSPISGHTSVYWYQQALGLGLQFLLWYDEGEERNRGNFPPRFSGRQFPNYSSELNVNALELEDSALYLCASRPQGHEETQYFGPGTRLLVL.

This clonotype was found many times. CDR3 region: CASSLALQGANEQYF. In nucleotides, the CDR3 is TGTGCCAGCAGCTTAGCGCTACAGGGGGCCAACGAGCAGTACTTC. The rearrangement joins TRBV7-2 to TRBJ2-7; 9 nucleotides agree with TRBD1. In germline, CDR1 is SGHTA, CDR2 FQGNSA. V dropped 0 bases and J dropped 5; count of bases not matched to a gene: 5. The CDR3 has 15 amino acids. Full variable domain (outside the CDR3, taken from reference TRBV7-2 and TRBJ2-7): GAGVSQSPSNKVTEKGKDVELRCDPISGHTALYWYRQSLGQGLEFLIYFQGNSAPDKSGLPSDRFSAERTGGSVSTLTIQRTQQEDSAVYLCASSLALQGANEQYFGPGTRLTVT.

This clonotype was counted a few times. The chain carries TRBV5-1 and TRBJ2-1, with 8 bases that match TRBD2. The junction had 5 bases not matched to a gene; V was cut back by 7 bases and J by 2 bases. The CDR3 has 14 residues. Germline V gives CDR1 SGHRS, CDR2 YFSETQ. This CDR3 is CASFAGGPYNEQFF. CDR3 DNA: TGCGCCAGCTTTGCGGGAGGACCCTACAATGAGCAGTTCTTC.

CDR3 coding DNA: TGTGCCATCAGTGAGAGAGCGGGAGCGAACACCGGGGGTGTTTCAGGGGAGACCCAGTACTTC. As protein: CAISERAGANTGGVSGETQYF. V is TRBV10-3 and J is TRBJ2-5; 8 nucleotides agree with TRBD2. The V and J ends lost 2 bases and 5 bases, in that order; junction bases with no gene match: 25. Germline V gene sequence: CDR1 ENHRY, CDR2 SYGVKD. The CDR3 is made up of 21 amino acids.

This clonotype was seen at least ten times. The chain links TRBV19 to TRBJ2-5; D not certain. The ends were cut back, 6 bases at V and 9 bases at J, with 17 bases in the middle. CDR1 and CDR2 (germline): LNHDA, SQIVND (reference sequence). This CDR3 spans 13 amino acids. The CDR3: CASSPGALSAQYF. The CDR3 coding sequence is TGTGCCAGTAGCCCCGGAGCCCTATCGGCCCAGTACTTC.